This TCR beta chain is from a study of shared clonotypes between healthy human individuals. In regard to this clone: The antigen is undetermined.

The CDR3 loop spans 16 amino acids. CDR1 SGHRS and CDR2 YFSETQ come from the germline V gene. V was clipped by 0 bases and J by 3 bases; unmatched bases: 8. General study results and limits: The generation probabilities recorded for non-shared clonotypes fell below those of clonotypes shared by all four donors.

Deep-level running was used for the assay. Only in-frame clones appear in the TCRdb table, and some are missing; sequencing was by immunoSEQ multiplex PCR. The sample shows just over 2,000,000 clones, 85% to 95% of them seen only once. The sequence derives from a man aged 18 to 29 in good health. The specimen was naive CD4+ T cells sorted from blood. Subset of the sample: CD45RA+ positively selected. The chain is built from TRBV5-1 and TRBJ2-5; 7 bases match TRBD1. CDR3 sequence reads: CASSLEGGYVKETQYF. The DNA of the CDR3 is TGCGCCAGCAGCTTGGAAGGGGGCTACGTAAAAGAGACCCAGTACTTC. The variable domain in full, completed from reference TRBV5-1 and TRBJ2-5, reads KAGVTQTPRYLIKTRGQQVTLSCSPISGHRSVSWYQQTPGQGLQFLFEYFSETQRNKGNFPGRFSGRQFSNSRSEMNVSTLELGDSALYLCASSLEGGYVKETQYFGPGTRLLVL.